A single sample gave rise to the 11 T cell receptor beta chains below, sequenced in a study of blood T cell repertoires in COVID-19. This table comes from immunoSEQ multiplex PCR, and its TCRdb copy is limited to in-frame clones, with some not included. The table records 120,000 to 150,000 clones, about 83% of them present only once. The sequenced sample consisted of peripheral blood. The receptors shown here come from a man aged 30-40 years with COVID-19, enrolled during active disease.

This chain connects TRBV27 to TRBJ1-1; the D gene is possibly TRBD1 (5 bases). The CDR3 extends over 15 amino acids. Trimming cost V 6 bases and J 0 bases, with 14 bases left between them. Germline CDR1 is MNHEY and CDR2 is SMNVEV (reference sequence). The CDR3 reads CASRKSGFMNTEAFF. The CDR3 DNA sequence: TGTGCCAGCAGGAAATCAGGGTTCATGAACACTGAAGCTTTCTTT.

CDR3: CASSIRFLADDNEQFF. CDR3 nucleotides: TGTGCCAGTAGTATAAGATTCCTAGCCGACGACAATGAGCAGTTCTTC. The rearrangement uses TRBV19 and TRBJ2-1; maybe TRBD2 (5 bases). The CDR3 contains 16 residues. Trimming shortened V by 2 bases and J by 5 bases, and 16 bases separated the two germline ends. Germline CDR1 and CDR2: LNHDA and SQIVND (reference sequence).

The genes are TRBV10-3 and TRBJ1-6, with D possibly TRBD1 on 6 matching bases. Germline lookup yields CDR1 ENHRY and CDR2 SYGVKD. CDR3 length: 12 residues. Trimming removed 6 bases at V and 7 bases at J, with 7 bases between. The chain's CDR3 is CAIRQGNSPLHF. The DNA of the CDR3 is TGTGCCATCAGACAGGGAAATTCACCCCTCCACTTT.

The gene calls are TRBV2 and TRBJ2-3; possible D gene TRBD2, 6 bases. The length of the CDR3 is 14 residues. The germline V and J ends were trimmed by 5 bases and 5 bases, with 14 bases remaining between them. Germline assignment: CDR1 SNHLY and CDR2 FYNNEI. The CDR3, as DNA: TGTGCCAGCAGTTTGGAGGGAGGTGGAGATACGCAGTATTTT. Its translation is CASSLEGGGDTQYF.

The chain links TRBV14 to TRBJ2-3; D is unresolved. The CDR3 is 13 amino acids. Trimming removed 5 bases at V and 5 bases at J, with 11 bases between. Germline V gene sequence: CDR1 SGHDN, CDR2 FVKESK. The CDR3 is CASSSSLLDTQYF. DNA of the CDR3: TGTGCCAGCAGCAGTAGCCTCTTAGATACGCAGTATTTT.

The chain uses TRBV5-5 and TRBJ2-7, with 12 bases matching TRBD1. Germline V lookup: CDR1 SGHKS, CDR2 YYEKEE (reference sequence). V was clipped by 3 bases and J by 7 bases; unmatched bases: 8. The CDR3 extends over 15 amino acids. The CDR3 region is CASSSPGQGASEQYF. CDR3 DNA sequence: TGTGCCAGCAGCTCCCCGGGACAGGGGGCGAGTGAGCAGTACTTC.

The chain is built from TRBV10-3 and TRBJ2-5; no reliable D call. V lost 2 bases and J lost 4, with 11 bases in between. The CDR3 consists of 14 residues. In germline, CDR1 is ENHRY, CDR2 SYGVKD. In DNA form, the CDR3 reads TGTGCCATCAGTGAGGCGGCAGCCGTAGAGACCCAGTACTTC. It is translated as CAISEAAAVETQYF.

The chain links TRBV15 to TRBJ1-2; D might be TRBD1 (6 bases). The CDR3 loop spans 15 amino acids. CDR1 is LNHNV and CDR2 is YYDKDF in the germline V gene (reference sequence). V lost 4 bases to trimming and J lost 7 bases, with 19 bases between them. The CDR3 nucleotides are TGTGCCACCAGCACCTACCCAGGGGATTGGGGTGGCTACACCTTC. Translated: CATSTYPGDWGGYTF. The variable domain in full, completed from reference TRBV15 and TRBJ1-2, reads DAMVIQNPRYQVTQFGKPVTLSCSQTLNHNVMYWYQQKSSQAPKLLFHYYDKDFNNEADTPDNFQSRRPNTSFCFLDIRSPGLGDTAMYLCATSTYPGDWGGYTFGSGTRLTVV.

The genes are TRBV28 and TRBJ1-2, with D hard to call. Germline V CDR1 and CDR2: MDHEN, SYDVKM. Trimming shortened V by 5 bases and J by 0 bases, and 7 bases separated the two germline ends. The CDR3 runs 13 residues. The CDR3 loop reads CASSRGTNYGYTF. DNA for the CDR3: TGTGCCAGCAGTCGAGGGACTAACTATGGCTACACCTTC.

The genes are TRBV7-6 and TRBJ2-5; 7 nucleotides line up with TRBD2. The germline CDR1 and CDR2 sequences are SGHVS and FNYEAQ. The CDR3 consists of 15 residues. J was trimmed by 4 bases and V by 2 bases; bases with no gene match: 7. The CDR3 loop reads CASSLRRELLETQYF. For the CDR3, the DNA is TGTGCCAGCAGCTTAAGGCGGGAGCTGTTAGAGACCCAGTACTTC.

V and J are TRBV6-1 and TRBJ1-2; D perhaps matches TRBD1 (6 bases). V lost 4 bases, J lost 3 bases, and 24 bases lay in between. Germline V gene sequence: CDR1 MNHNS, CDR2 SASEGT. This CDR3 is 18 amino acids long. The CDR3 sequence is CASSGVAGIVPGDYGYTF. CDR3 in DNA: TGTGCCAGCAGTGGGGTGGCAGGGATTGTTCCAGGGGACTATGGCTACACCTTC.